This T cell receptor beta chain was found in a study of CD8+ T cells in alopecia areata. Sample treatment: oral pan-JAK inhibitor, 5-10 mg twice daily. It was cDNA, reverse transcribed from extracted RNA, that served as the sequencing template. TCRdb keeps only in-frame clones here, not all; method: immunoSEQ multiplex PCR. Of 200,000 or so clones in the sample, roughly 50% are singletons; the top ten hold about 5.1%. Germline CDR1 SGHTA, CDR2 FQGTGA. The CDR3 runs 16 residues. With V trimmed by 5 bases and J by 8 bases, 7 bases remained unmatched. The clonotype originates from a human donor with alopecia areata. The chain links TRBV7-3 to TRBJ2-1; TRBD2 aligns across 15 bases. The source was CD4+ T cells sorted from blood, collected at week 24, from a patient treated with tofacitinib. The chain's CDR3 is CASSTGTSGRRDEQFF. The CDR3 DNA reads TGTGCCAGCAGCACCGGGACTAGCGGGAGGCGGGATGAGCAGTTCTTC.